The 13 T cell receptor beta chains below come from one sample, sequenced in a study of T-cell memory formation after mild COVID-19. MiXCR, run by TCRdb on the 5' RACE reads, gives a single entry per CDR3 protein. In the table there are a few hundred thousand distinct CDR3 sequences, roughly 22% of which are singletons. Specimen: PBMCs or a T cell subset sorted from them (not recorded which). These receptors were collected from an adult woman who had mild COVID-19 (a few samples of this study predate the infection). Cell type and time point are not known.

This clonotype has just a few counts. This sequence joins TRBV20-1 and TRBJ2-1; TRBD2 is a possible D gene (6 bases). Germline CDR1 is DFQATT and CDR2 is SNEGSKA (reference sequence). This CDR3 has 13 amino acids. V lost 5 bases, J lost 3 bases, and 11 bases lay in between. CDR3 DNA sequence: TGCAGTGCTCTTCGGAGGGACTACAATGAGCAGTTCTTC. It codes for CSALRRDYNEQFF.

This chain joins TRBV29-1 and TRBJ1-5, with unresolved D. The ends were cut back, 1 base at V and 5 bases at J, with 9 bases in the middle. CDR1 and CDR2 from the germline V gene are SQVTM and ANQGSEA. The length of the CDR3 is 13 residues. The CDR3 sequence: CSVEVGWDQPQHF. The CDR3 nucleotides are TGCAGCGTTGAAGTCGGATGGGATCAGCCCCAGCATTTT.

V is TRBV4-2 and J is TRBJ2-3, with 12 positions matching TRBD2. Germline CDR1 is LGHNA and CDR2 is YNFKEQ. V trimming: 2 bases; J trimming: 1 base; junction bases outside the gene matches: 1. The CDR3 contains 16 residues. The CDR3 is CASSQRLAGGTDTQYF. As DNA, the CDR3 is TGTGCCAGCAGCCAAAGACTAGCGGGGGGCACAGATACGCAGTATTTT.

This clonotype was recorded a few times. The chain employs TRBV4-1 and TRBJ1-2, with 9 positions matching TRBD1. This CDR3 has 14 amino acids. Germline trimming cut 4 bases from V and 7 bases from J; bases unmatched to any gene: 7. Germline V lookup: CDR1 MGHRA, CDR2 YSYEKL. The CDR3 region is CASSPSGTGPGYTF. The CDR3 DNA reads TGCGCCAGCAGCCCGAGCGGGACAGGGCCTGGCTACACCTTC.

This clonotype showed up just a few times. The genes are TRBV5-4 and TRBJ2-5; 14 positions agree with TRBD2. V shed 5 bases and J 3 bases; nucleotides not matched to a gene: 9. The CDR3 is 17 residues long. CDR1 and CDR2 from the germline V gene are SGHNT and YYREEE (reference sequence). The CDR3: CASRPRLAGGREETQYF. DNA of the CDR3: TGTGCCAGCAGGCCTAGACTAGCGGGAGGGCGGGAAGAGACCCAGTACTTC.

In its sample, this clonotype was seen a few times. The V call is TRBV29-1, the J call TRBJ2-1; 15 bases agree with TRBD2. After removal of 1 base from V and 8 bases from J, the junction contained 9 bases not matched to a gene. The germline V gene encodes CDR1 SQVTM and CDR2 ANQGSEA. This CDR3 region has 17 residues. The CDR3 region has the DNA TGCAGCGTTGAAGGGACTAGCGGGAGGGCCCAGGACTATGAGCAGTTCTTC. The encoded protein is CSVEGTSGRAQDYEQFF.

V is TRBV12-3 or TRBV12-4 and J is TRBJ1-5, with unresolved D. Between the trimmed V and J ends, which lost 6 bases and 1 base, there was a span of 10 bases. This CDR3 spans 14 amino acids. Here the CDR3 reads CASRSGESNQPQHF. CDR3 bases: TGTGCCAGCAGGTCTGGGGAGAGCAATCAGCCCCAGCATTTT.

This clonotype was seen many times. V and J are TRBV5-5 and TRBJ2-1; 8 positions match TRBD2. The ends lost 0 bases at V and 5 bases at J; junction bases unmatched: 10. CDR3 length equals 17 residues. In germline, CDR1 is SGHKS, CDR2 YYEKEE (reference sequence). The CDR3 reads CASSLAGGGPRDNEQFF. The CDR3, as DNA: TGTGCCAGCAGCTTGGCCGGGGGGGGACCCCGGGACAATGAGCAGTTCTTC.

This clonotype has just one count. The chain uses TRBV24-1 and TRBJ2-3; TRBD1 or TRBD2 may be the D gene (5 bases each). The CDR3 covers 16 residues. The ends were cut back, 6 bases at V and 2 bases at J, with 17 bases in the middle. In germline, CDR1 is KGHDR, CDR2 SFDVKD. This CDR3 is CATSQGERRYTDTQYF. For the CDR3, the DNA is TGTGCCACCAGTCAGGGAGAGCGGAGATACACAGATACGCAGTATTTT.

The V and J genes are TRBV10-3 and TRBJ1-1; no definite D call. The CDR3 is 12 residues long. The germline V and J ends were trimmed by 5 bases and 0 bases, with 4 bases remaining between them. CDR1 is ENHRY and CDR2 is SYGVKD in the germline V gene. The CDR3 DNA follows: TGTGCCATCAGTAAGGTGAACACTGAAGCTTTCTTT. Protein product: CAISKVNTEAFF.

The rearrangement uses TRBV7-9 and TRBJ1-1; maybe TRBD1 (6 bases). V shed 5 bases and J shed 6 bases, with 16 bases lying between them. The CDR3 runs 14 residues. Germline CDR1 reads SEHNR; CDR2 reads FQNEAQ (reference sequence). The CDR3 sequence is CASSPTGGDAEAFF. The CDR3 DNA reads TGTGCCAGCAGCCCGACAGGTGGGGACGCTGAAGCTTTCTTT.

This clonotype was detected a few times. This chain uses TRBV27 with TRBJ1-1; D ambiguous. Germline V CDR1 and CDR2: MNHEY, SMNVEV (reference sequence). Trimming pared 4 bases from V and 1 base from J, leaving 25 bases between. This CDR3 has 19 amino acids. CDR3 loop: CASSSGRRGLRITNTEAFF. CDR3 sequence (DNA): TGTGCCAGCAGTTCCGGGAGGAGAGGGTTGAGAATTACGAACACTGAAGCTTTCTTT.

This sequence joins TRBV7-9 and TRBJ1-4; possibly TRBD1 for D (6 bases). The V end lost 5 bases, the J end lost 4 bases, and 20 bases lay between the germline ends. The CDR3 is made up of 17 amino acids. Germline V gene lookup returns CDR1 SEHNR and CDR2 FQNEAQ (reference sequence). The CDR3 DNA is TGTGCCAGCAGCCAACGGGGACAAGGGGAGATTAATGAAAAACTGTTTTTT. This sequence encodes CASSQRGQGEINEKLFF.